This paragraph covers one TCR beta chain sequence. Its antigen is not known. This specimen comes from a study of response to subunit inactivated influenza vaccine. Notes on the study in general: It was suggested by the authors that few new T cells are recruited by each seasonal influenza vaccination.

The ends lost 7 bases at V and 4 bases at J; junction bases unmatched: 8. Germline CDR1 reads SNHLY; CDR2 reads FYNNEI. This CDR3 contains 16 residues. TCRdb processed the RT-PCR reads anew with MiXCR; each CDR3 protein has one entry. The sample has 600,000 to 700,000 distinct CDR3 sequences; about 15% are singletons. This clonotype originated in a man in his fifties or sixties who received an inactivated influenza vaccine. The sequencing here drew on PBMCs from blood, taken 14 to 15 days before vaccination. This rearrangement joins TRBV2 to TRBJ2-7; 15 nucleotides match TRBD2. The CDR3 protein is CASIPGLAGGEYEQYF. Written as DNA, the CDR3 is TGTGCCAGCATTCCGGGACTAGCGGGAGGAGAGTACGAGCAGTACTTC.